In this sample, the clone carrying this TCR beta chain turned up many times. Its cognate antigen is unknown. V was cut by 6 bases and J by 2 bases, with 8 bases left in between. From germline, CDR1 is KGHSH and CDR2 LQKENI. The length of the CDR3 is 12 residues. This sample is part of a study of human T cells and chemical hapten exposure. Whole-study results and caveats: A positive correlation with patch test score was found for PT1 expanded TCR counts.

This sample's time point: patch test 1, 2 weeks after DPC sensitization. Indicated treatment: therapeutic diphenylcyclopropenone sensitization with weekly scalp DPC. Donation of samples came from alopecia patients who were 18 to 70 years old and suitable for DPC. Per the original methods: Counting gave a median of around 89,000 TCRs per sample, with values ranging from about 23,224 to 690,600. From the RACE reads, TCRdb called clonotypes with MiXCR, one entry per CDR3 protein. These V and J calls are TCRdb output, not the study's own analysis. The sample comprises approximately 80,000 distinct CDR3 sequences, about 10% of which are singletons, and roughly 4.2% rests with the top ten.

This TCR was recovered from a woman aged 45 to 65 with alopecia areata. Some clones in this sample may be carry-over from other donors' samples. The sequenced sample was whole blood, obtained in connection with sensitization to the hapten diphenylcyclopropenone (DPC). The chain is built from TRBV18 and TRBJ2-7; perhaps TRBD2 as D (5 bases). The CDR3, as DNA: TGTGCCAGCTCCTCGGGGACCTACGAGCAGTACTTC. It is translated as CASSSGTYEQYF.